The 10 T cell receptor beta chains given below trace back to one sample, sequenced in a study of long-term antiretroviral therapy in people with HIV. Survey-level immunoSEQ v3.0 assays were run. TCRdb keeps only in-frame clones here, not all; method: immunoSEQ multiplex PCR. The table lists 31,000 or so clones, 80% to 90% of them singletons. The source material was unsorted PBMCs, sampled roughly 5 years before starting antiretroviral therapy. The source is a man aged 45 to 65 with HIV.

The rearrangement uses TRBV11-2 and TRBJ2-1, with D unclear. Per germline, CDR1 SGHAT and CDR2 FQNNGV. The CDR3 length is 15 residues. V lost 0 bases to trimming and J lost 6 bases, with 12 bases between them. DNA of the CDR3: TGTGCCAGCAGCTTAGATCGTGTCAGTGGCAATGAGCAGTTCTTC. It is translated as CASSLDRVSGNEQFF.

The chain carries TRBV7-9 and TRBJ1-5; 7 nucleotides match TRBD1. CDR1 and CDR2 (germline): SEHNR, FQNEAQ (reference sequence). The trim removed 2 bases at V and 3 bases at J, leaving 4 bases unmatched. The CDR3 sequence is 15 residues long. This CDR3 reads CASSLSQGNNQPQHF. DNA for the CDR3: TGTGCCAGCAGCTTATCACAGGGGAACAATCAGCCCCAGCATTTT.

The chain employs TRBV19 and TRBJ1-3; 7 nucleotides align to TRBD1. Germline trimming cut 3 bases from V and 3 bases from J; bases unmatched to any gene: 8. This CDR3 has 16 residues. CDR1 is LNHDA and CDR2 is SQIVND in the germline V gene (reference sequence). In DNA form, the CDR3 reads TGTGCCAGTAGTATTTCGGACAGGTCCTATGGAAACACCATATATTTT. Protein product: CASSISDRSYGNTIYF. Supplemented by reference TRBV19 and TRBJ1-3, the full variable domain reads DGGITQSPKYLFRKEGQNVTLSCEQNLNHDAMYWYRQDPGQGLRLIYYSQIVNDFQKGDIAEGYSVSREKKESFPLTVTSAQKNPTAFYLCASSISDRSYGNTIYFGEGSWLTVV.

The CDR3 here is CASSPLGRGENTIYF. DNA of the CDR3: TGTGCCAGCTCCCCCTTAGGCCGGGGCGAAAACACCATATATTTT. The chain links TRBV18 to TRBJ1-3, with D tentatively TRBD1 (5 bases). The germline V and J ends were trimmed by 6 bases and 6 bases, with 18 bases remaining between them. CDR1 is KGHSH and CDR2 is LQKENI in the germline V gene. The CDR3 spans 15 residues.

The chain combines TRBV4-2 with TRBJ1-5; D perhaps matches TRBD1 (6 bases). V lost 5 bases and J lost 6, with 17 bases in between. This CDR3 region has 15 residues. Germline V lookup: CDR1 LGHNA, CDR2 YNFKEQ. CDR3 in amino acids: CASSFTARGGQPQHF. CDR3 nucleotides: TGTGCCAGCAGCTTTACGGCCAGGGGTGGTCAGCCCCAGCATTTT.

The V gene is TRBV1, the J gene TRBJ2-3; the table's D call, TRBD2, was not checked against the DNA. TRBV1 is a listed pseudogene. CDR3 length: 16 residues. CDR3 DNA sequence: TGCACCAGCATCCCAGTCCTAGCGCGGATTGGGGATACGCAGTATTTT. Protein sequence: CTSIPVLARIGDTQYF.

The V gene is TRBV5-1, the J gene TRBJ2-7; D is possibly TRBD1 or TRBD2 (5 bases each). Trimming cost V 4 bases and J 4 bases, with 18 bases left between them. The CDR3 extends over 15 amino acids. Germline CDR1 SGHRS, CDR2 YFSETQ. The CDR3 sequence: CASSPRVGDIYEQYF. In DNA, the CDR3 is TGCGCCAGCAGCCCACGGGTGGGGGATATATACGAGCAGTACTTC.

This chain connects TRBV5-1 to TRBJ2-5; either TRBD1 or TRBD2 may fit D (6 bases each). Germline V gives CDR1 SGHRS, CDR2 YFSETQ. CDR3 size: 14 residues. Trimming removed 4 bases at V and 1 base at J, with 11 bases between. The CDR3 here is CASSKGGSQETQYF. Written as DNA, the CDR3 is TGCGCCAGCAGCAAAGGGGGGTCCCAAGAGACCCAGTACTTC. Combining the CDR3 with reference TRBV5-1 and TRBJ2-5 gives the whole variable domain KAGVTQTPRYLIKTRGQQVTLSCSPISGHRSVSWYQQTPGQGLQFLFEYFSETQRNKGNFPGRFSGRQFSNSRSEMNVSTLELGDSALYLCASSKGGSQETQYFGPGTRLLVL.

V and J are TRBV6-4 and TRBJ1-1, with D uncertain. The V and J ends lost 4 bases and 1 base respectively, with 7 bases between them. The CDR3 runs to 13 residues. From germline, CDR1 is MRHNA and CDR2 SNTAGT. The CDR3 DNA sequence: TGTGCCAGCAGTGTGCAGCAGAACACTGAAGCTTTCTTT. It translates to CASSVQQNTEAFF.

The rearrangement joins TRBV5-1 to TRBJ2-5; D uncertain. Germline CDR1 is SGHRS and CDR2 is YFSETQ. The CDR3 totals 14 residues. The ends were cut back, 0 bases at V and 0 bases at J, with 6 bases in the middle. The CDR3 nucleotides are TGCGCCAGCAGCTTGGTGCCGGACCAAGAGACCCAGTACTTC. Residues: CASSLVPDQETQYF.